One sample yielded the 4 T cell receptor beta chains listed below, sequenced in a study of blood T cell repertoires in COVID-19. Profiling relied on immunoSEQ multiplex PCR, and the TCRdb table lists in-frame clones only, not all of them. This table holds tens of thousands of clones, more than 65% found once. Sequenced: peripheral blood. The receptors here all came from a human donor in a cohort sampled during active COVID-19.

This clone came up once. The chain is built from TRBV28 and TRBJ1-2; 7 positions match TRBD1. Germline-derived CDR1 and CDR2 are MDHEN and SYDVKM. The CDR3 runs 14 residues. V lost 5 bases and J lost 8; bases outside the gene matches: 11. The CDR3 sequence: CASSPGQPETGYTF. The CDR3 nucleotides read TGTGCCAGCAGTCCGGGACAGCCTGAGACGGGCTACACCTTC.

The V call is TRBV2, the J call TRBJ2-1; 10 bases map to TRBD2. V lost 4 bases and J lost 4; bases outside the gene matches: 4. Germline lookup yields CDR1 SNHLY and CDR2 FYNNEI. The CDR3 has 15 amino acids. The CDR3 protein is CASSVGLAEYNEQFF. CDR3 bases: TGTGCCAGCAGTGTAGGACTAGCGGAGTACAATGAGCAGTTCTTC.

The genes are TRBV7-9 and TRBJ2-1, with 9 bases fitting TRBD2. Losses at the gene ends were 5 bases for V and 7 bases for J; bases not matched to a gene: 12. Germline V gives CDR1 SEHNR, CDR2 FQNEAQ (reference sequence). The CDR3 runs 16 residues. The CDR3, as DNA: TGTGCCAGCAGCACCCCTTCTGCGGGGGGGCAGAATGAGCAGTTCTTC. Encoded protein: CASSTPSAGGQNEQFF.

The chain joins TRBV5-8 to TRBJ2-4; TRBD1 agrees at 7 bases. Per the germline V gene, CDR1 is SGHTS and CDR2 is YDEGEE. The CDR3 contains 16 residues. Trimming cost V 4 bases and J 8 bases; bases outside gene matches: 15. The CDR3 loop is CASSRGQAGGSDIQYF. CDR3 coding DNA: TGTGCCAGCAGCCGCGGACAGGCCGGCGGATCGGACATTCAGTACTTC.